The 32 T cell receptor beta chains given below trace back to one sample, sequenced in a study of T cells in Graves' hyperthyroidism and ophthalmopathy (dated by TCRdb to the late 2010s). The receptor library was made with multiplex PCR. The instrument was an Illumina HiSeq 2000. The TCR beta CDR3 regions were amplified from RNA transcripts. A first-round RT-PCR of the TCR CDR3 used the HTBI primer set with the Qiagen OneStep RT-PCR kit. Clones were called with MiXCR by TCRdb after fastp trimmed the public reads at Q25, and only in-frame beta chains were retained. Rows matching on CDR3 protein sequence are summarized as one entry with the most common DNA and genes. The sample table shows 690,000 or so distinct CDR3 sequences, and about 19% are seen once. 16% of the sample rests with the top ten. Sequenced sample: blood. The receptors come from a woman aged 50 to 65 with Graves' hyperthyroidism that later progressed to Graves' ophthalmopathy.

This clonotype showed up just a few times. J is TRBJ2-3 and V is TRBV7-2; D could derive from TRBD1 or TRBD2 (5 bases each). CDR1 is SGHTA and CDR2 is FQGNSA in the germline V gene. V lost 5 bases and J lost 1, with 13 bases in between. This CDR3 has 15 amino acids. The CDR3 DNA follows: TGTGCCAGCAGCCGGGACGGATTGGGCACAGATACGCAGTATTTT. It encodes CASSRDGLGTDTQYF.

The V and J genes are TRBV6-1 and TRBJ2-2; 9 nucleotides match TRBD1. There are 16 residues in the CDR3. Germline V gene data show CDR1 as MNHNS and CDR2 as SASEGT. Losses at the gene ends were 5 bases for V and 5 bases for J; bases not matched to a gene: 9. The CDR3 nucleotides are TGTGCCAGCAGTCGAGGAACAGGGGGCGATACCGGGGAGCTGTTTTTT. Protein sequence: CASSRGTGGDTGELFF.

This clonotype was detected a few times. This may come from a read error, since a much larger clone is one base off. V usage is TRBV3-1 and J usage is TRBJ2-3, with D perhaps matching TRBD2 (6 bases). Germline V gives CDR1 LGHDT, CDR2 YNNKEL (reference sequence). The CDR3 is 16 amino acids. Deletions cut 2 bases from V and 3 bases from J, with 15 bases between. The CDR3 nucleotides are TGTGCCAGCAGCCAATGGCCGGGACTGGTTACAGATACGCAGTATTTT. Protein: CASSQWPGLVTDTQYF.

This clonotype has a count of ten or more. V usage is TRBV12-3 or TRBV12-4 and J usage is TRBJ2-5; D unclear. The germline V and J ends were trimmed by 5 bases and 0 bases, with 13 bases remaining between them. CDR3 length equals 15 residues. The chain's CDR3 is CASSPRAINQETQYF. The CDR3 nucleotides read TGTGCCAGCAGTCCTCGGGCTATTAACCAAGAGACCCAGTACTTC.

This clonotype was counted a few times. The chain combines TRBV20-1 with TRBJ1-2; possibly TRBD1 for D (6 bases). CDR3 length: 15 residues. Germline V lookup: CDR1 DFQATT, CDR2 SNEGSKA (reference sequence). V lost 6 bases and J lost 0, with 17 bases in between. As DNA, the CDR3 is TGCAGTGCGGGACCACGGGACAATTCTAACTATGGCTACACCTTC. Encoded protein: CSAGPRDNSNYGYTF.

This clonotype was recorded at least ten times. The CDR3 sequence is CASSQGRGGIEQFF. For the CDR3, the DNA is TGTGCCAGCAGCCAAGGTCGCGGGGGGATTGAGCAGTTCTTC. This chain joins TRBV3-1 and TRBJ2-1; 8 nucleotides agree with TRBD2. The CDR3 contains 14 residues. The V gene's germline CDR1 is LGHDT and CDR2 YNNKEL (reference sequence). With 1 base clipped from V and 9 bases from J, the junction kept 5 bases outside the gene matches.

This sequence joins TRBV5-5 and TRBJ1-3; D gene ambiguous. Germline CDR1 and CDR2: SGHKS and YYEKEE (reference sequence). This CDR3 has 17 amino acids. The V and J ends lost 4 bases and 0 bases respectively, with 17 bases between them. CDR3 in amino acids: CASSTLPGSNSGNTIYF. DNA of the CDR3: TGTGCCAGCAGCACCCTCCCCGGGTCAAACTCTGGAAACACCATATATTTT.

This clonotype was detected ten times or more. The chain combines TRBV11-1 with TRBJ1-1; perhaps TRBD1 as D (5 bases). Germline loops: CDR1 SGHAT, CDR2 FQDESV (reference sequence). The CDR3 runs 15 residues. Trimming pared 5 bases from V and 2 bases from J, leaving 15 bases between. Here the CDR3 reads CASSPQGLINTEAFF. The CDR3 DNA follows: TGTGCCAGCAGCCCCCAGGGACTCATAAACACTGAAGCTTTCTTT.

This clonotype has a count of ten or more. The gene calls are TRBV5-6 and TRBJ1-1; TRBD1 matches 9 bases. In germline, CDR1 is SGHDT, CDR2 YYEEEE. The V segment lost 5 bases and the J segment 7 bases; nucleotides outside the gene matches: 15. This CDR3 is 16 amino acids long. CDR3: CASRPLGGDREDEAFF. DNA of the CDR3: TGTGCCAGCAGACCCTTGGGTGGGGACAGGGAGGATGAAGCTTTCTTT.

A remark on this clonotype: The junction and the germline gene differ at one end; a read error may be behind it. This rearrangement joins TRBV20-1 to TRBJ2-2, with 10 bases matching TRBD2. Germline V gene data show CDR1 as DFQATT and CDR2 as SNEGSKA (reference sequence). CDR3 size: 16 residues. CDR3 in amino acids: CSAKSGGALGTGERFF. The CDR3 DNA sequence: TGCAGTGCCAAGAGCGGGGGGGCACTCGGCACCGGGGAGCGGTTTTTT.

This clonotype was found a few times. V gene TRBV18 combines with J gene TRBJ1-2; TRBD1 might be the D (5 bases). The V end was cut by 3 bases, the J end by 7 bases, with 12 bases between. CDR1 is KGHSH and CDR2 is LQKENI in the germline V gene. The length of the CDR3 is 13 residues. The CDR3 DNA is TGTGCCAGCTCACCCCCGCCTGGGGGTGGCTACACCTTC. Its translation is CASSPPPGGGYTF. The whole variable domain, filled in from reference TRBV18 and TRBJ1-2, reads NAGVMQNPRHLVRRRGQEARLRCSPMKGHSHVYWYRQLPEEGLKFMVYLQKENIIDESGMPKERFSAEFPKEGPSILRIQQVVRGDSAAYFCASSPPPGGGYTFGSGTRLTVV.

This clonotype has more than one count but fewer than ten. This chain connects TRBV2 to TRBJ1-3; D remains unclear. The CDR3 has 14 residues. The germline gives CDR1 SNHLY, CDR2 FYNNEI. Between the trimmed V and J ends, which lost 4 bases and 0 bases, there was a span of 7 bases. This CDR3 reads CASSVQVSGNTIYF. The CDR3 nucleotides read TGTGCCAGCAGTGTGCAGGTCTCTGGAAACACCATATATTTT.

The rearrangement uses TRBV20-1 and TRBJ2-2; no clear D gene. The CDR3 length is 14 residues. Between the trimmed V and J ends, which lost 6 bases and 4 bases, there was a span of 15 bases. Germline values: CDR1 DFQATT, CDR2 SNEGSKA (reference sequence). CDR3 in amino acids: CSAIGPYGTGELFF. The CDR3 DNA follows: TGCAGTGCCATCGGTCCTTACGGCACCGGGGAGCTGTTTTTT.

This clonotype was seen a few times. This sequence joins TRBV19 and TRBJ2-5, with D possibly being TRBD1 (5 bases). The CDR3 consists of 16 residues. V was cut by 1 base and J by 1 base, with 13 bases left in between. CDR1 is LNHDA and CDR2 is SQIVND in the germline V gene (reference sequence). The CDR3 protein is CASSIGSDNAQETQYF. CDR3 nucleotides: TGTGCCAGTAGTATAGGATCGGACAACGCCCAAGAGACCCAGTACTTC.

The rearrangement joins TRBV5-1 to TRBJ1-3; 9 bases match TRBD1. Unmatched junction bases numbered 12, after V lost 0 bases and J lost 2 bases. The CDR3 is 19 amino acids. Germline V lookup: CDR1 SGHRS, CDR2 YFSETQ. CDR3 loop: CASSLEVGQGVGTGNTIYF. CDR3 DNA sequence: TGCGCCAGCAGCTTGGAAGTGGGACAGGGCGTGGGAACTGGAAACACCATATATTTT.

This clonotype occurred many times. This chain joins TRBV11-2 and TRBJ2-7, with 9 positions matching TRBD1. V gave up 0 bases and J gave up 4 bases; unmatched junction bases: 7. The CDR3 has 16 amino acids. CDR1 is SGHAT and CDR2 is FQNNGV in the germline V gene. CDR3 sequence reads: CASSLDWGQGSYEQYF. The CDR3 bases are TGTGCCAGCAGCTTAGACTGGGGACAGGGATCGTACGAGCAGTACTTC.

This clonotype was recorded many times. The V and J genes are TRBV12-3 or TRBV12-4 and TRBJ1-2; no definite D call. This CDR3 contains 15 residues. V dropped 9 bases and J dropped 5 bases, with 22 bases sitting between them. CDR3 nucleotide sequence: TGTGCCAGTGCTGAAATGGGCCCCCCGGGGTATGGCTACACCTTC. As protein: CASAEMGPPGYGYTF.

V is TRBV20-1 and J is TRBJ2-1, with TRBD2 matching 8 bases. This CDR3 has 17 amino acids. Trimming took 5 bases from V and 2 from J; bases not matched to a gene: 14. Germline V gene lookup returns CDR1 DFQATT and CDR2 SNEGSKA (reference sequence). The CDR3 sequence is CSARSVQAGGAYNEQFF. The CDR3 region has the DNA TGCAGTGCTCGTTCGGTCCAAGCCGGGGGGGCCTACAATGAGCAGTTCTTC.

The sample holds many counts of this clonotype. CDR3 sequence reads: CASSSGGRSGELFF. CDR3 bases: TGTGCCAGCAGCTCTGGGGGGCGATCCGGGGAGCTGTTTTTT. The chain uses TRBV11-3 and TRBJ2-2; D possibly uses TRBD1 or TRBD2 (6 bases each). There are 14 residues in the CDR3. Trimming shortened V by 4 bases and J by 6 bases, and 12 bases separated the two germline ends. The germline V gene has CDR1 SGHNT and CDR2 YENEEA.

This clonotype was counted ten times or more. V is TRBV18 and J is TRBJ1-2; D possibly corresponds to TRBD1 (6 bases). This CDR3 has 13 amino acids. The V gene lost 2 bases and the J gene lost 4 bases, with 8 bases spanning the gap. Germline-derived CDR1 and CDR2 are KGHSH and LQKENI. CDR3: CASSPETGYGYTF. The CDR3 DNA reads as TGTGCCAGCTCACCAGAGACAGGCTATGGCTACACCTTC.

In this sample, this clonotype turned up many times. This CDR3 is CSVAGGRTGSSYEQYF. For the CDR3, the DNA is TGCAGCGTTGCGGGGGGTAGGACAGGAAGCTCCTACGAGCAGTACTTC. The chain recombines TRBV29-1 with TRBJ2-7, with D perhaps given as TRBD1 or TRBD2 (7 bases each). CDR3 length equals 16 residues. CDR1 SQVTM and CDR2 ANQGSEA come from the germline V gene. V was cut by 4 bases and J by 0 bases, with 19 bases left in between.

This chain uses TRBV18 with TRBJ1-5; D gene uncertain. CDR3 length: 15 amino acids. V was shortened by 1 base and J by 4 bases, with 11 bases between the two germline ends. In germline, CDR1 is KGHSH, CDR2 LQKENI. CDR3 in DNA: TGTGCCAGCTCACCACAGGGTTTCACAAATCAGCCCCAGCATTTT. Residues: CASSPQGFTNQPQHF.

This clonotype was seen more than once but under ten times. The V call is TRBV7-3, the J call TRBJ2-3, with TRBD2 matching over 8 bases. Germline V gene data show CDR1 as SGHTA and CDR2 as FQGTGA. V lost 3 bases, J lost 1 base, and 9 bases stayed unmatched. This CDR3 spans 17 amino acids. The CDR3 reads CASSLELGRGGTDTQYF. The DNA of the CDR3 is TGTGCCAGCAGCTTGGAATTGGGGCGGGGGGGCACAGATACGCAGTATTTT.

The chain joins TRBV2 to TRBJ1-3; D might be TRBD1 (6 bases). Germline V gene data show CDR1 as SNHLY and CDR2 as FYNNEI. The CDR3 has 14 amino acids. Trimming left V 9 bases short and J 0 bases short, with 12 bases between. The CDR3 sequence: CARGTLGSGNTIYF. CDR3 nucleotide sequence: TGTGCCAGAGGGACACTCGGCTCTGGAAACACCATATATTTT.

This clonotype was recorded at least ten times. As DNA, the CDR3 is TGTGCCAGCAGCTTCGGACTAGCGGGGACTAGCACAGATACGCAGTATTTT. Translating gives CASSFGLAGTSTDTQYF. The gene calls are TRBV7-2 and TRBJ2-3; 12 bases line up with TRBD2. The CDR3 has 17 residues. Trimming removed 3 bases from V and 0 bases from J; junction bases left unmatched: 4. Germline-derived CDR1 and CDR2 are SGHTA and FQGNSA.

This clonotype was counted ten times or more. V usage is TRBV5-6 and J usage is TRBJ2-1; D call uncertain. Germline assignment: CDR1 SGHDT and CDR2 YYEEEE. Trimming left V 2 bases short and J 6 bases short, with 15 bases between. The CDR3 is 15 amino acids. This chain's CDR3 is CASSFWLPQVNEQFF. DNA of the CDR3: TGTGCCAGCAGCTTCTGGTTGCCGCAGGTCAATGAGCAGTTCTTC. The variable domain in full, completed from reference TRBV5-6 and TRBJ2-1, reads DAGVTQSPTHLIKTRGQQVTLRCSPKSGHDTVSWYQQALGQGPQFIFQYYEEEERQRGNFPDRFSGHQFPNYSSELNVNALLLGDSALYLCASSFWLPQVNEQFFGPGTRLTVL.

Ten or more counts support this clonotype. The chain combines TRBV2 with TRBJ1-5, with D hard to call. Germline V gives CDR1 SNHLY, CDR2 FYNNEI. The V end lost 2 bases, the J end lost 0 bases, and 8 bases lay between the germline ends. The CDR3 has 15 amino acids. CDR3 sequence reads: CASSESQHSNQPQHF. Written as DNA, the CDR3 is TGTGCCAGCAGTGAAAGCCAGCATAGCAATCAGCCCCAGCATTTT. Using reference TRBV2 and TRBJ1-5 for the parts outside the CDR3, the full variable domain is EPEVTQTPSHQVTQMGQEVILRCVPISNHLYFYWYRQILGQKVEFLVSFYNNEISEKSEIFDDQFSVERPDGSNFTLKIRSTKLEDSAMYFCASSESQHSNQPQHFGDGTRLSIL.

V gene TRBV12-3 or TRBV12-4 combines with J gene TRBJ1-6; D remains ambiguous. This CDR3 spans 14 amino acids. Trimming took 7 bases from V and 6 from J, leaving 13 bases between them. CDR3 DNA: TGTGCCAGCACCTCCAGGTTAGGTAATTCACCCCTCCACTTT. Amino acids: CASTSRLGNSPLHF.

The rearrangement links TRBV7-9 to TRBJ2-7; D is ambiguous. Trimming took off 4 bases at V and 3 bases at J, with 7 bases between the two ends. This CDR3 contains 12 residues. Germline V CDR1 and CDR2: SEHNR, FQNEAQ (reference sequence). CDR3 residues: CASSSHVYEQYF. DNA for the CDR3: TGTGCCAGCAGCTCTCACGTCTACGAGCAGTACTTC.

This clonotype was seen a handful of times. J is TRBJ2-2 and V is TRBV6-1; the D gene is possibly TRBD2 (7 bases). Trimming shortened V by 5 bases and J by 5 bases, and 21 bases separated the two germline ends. The germline CDR1 and CDR2 sequences are MNHNS and SASEGT. The CDR3 loop spans 17 amino acids. CDR3 DNA: TGTGCCAGCAGTCTCCCTGGTGGGGGGGCCCTTACCGGGGAGCTGTTTTTT. Encoded protein: CASSLPGGGALTGELFF.

V is TRBV20-1 and J is TRBJ1-5; no reliable D call. V shed 0 bases and J shed 4 bases, with 1 base lying between them. The germline CDR1 and CDR2 sequences are DFQATT and SNEGSKA (reference sequence). The CDR3 consists of 11 residues. Here the CDR3 DNA reads TGCAGTGCTAGAGAGAATCAGCCCCAGCATTTT. It codes for CSARENQPQHF.

This clonotype was observed a handful of times. This rearrangement joins TRBV9 to TRBJ2-3; the match to TRBD2 covers 7 bases. V was pared by 3 bases and J by 4 bases, with 2 bases of the junction left unmatched. CDR1 and CDR2 (germline): SGDLS, YYNGEE. CDR3 length equals 13 residues. This chain's CDR3 is CASSGGGADTQYF. In nucleotides, the CDR3 is TGTGCCAGCAGCGGGGGGGGTGCAGATACGCAGTATTTT.